Below are 21 T cell receptor beta chains sequenced from a single sample in a study of T cell responses to AZD1222 COVID-19 vaccine. TCRdb's copy holds only in-frame clones and misses some; the assay was immunoSEQ multiplex PCR. The sample holds some 190,000 clones, approximately 90% seen once. The starting material was peripheral blood, obtained on day 0 of AZD1222 vaccination. These receptors all stem from an adult in good health.

This clone has more than one count but fewer than ten. The rearrangement uses TRBV6-5 and TRBJ2-3, with D perhaps matching TRBD1 (5 bases). The ends were cut back, 10 bases at V and 1 base at J, with 12 bases in the middle. The CDR3 loop spans 13 amino acids. Germline V gene lookup returns CDR1 MNHEY and CDR2 SVGAGI. CDR3 nucleotide sequence: TGTGCCACCGAGACAGAAGGCACAGATACGCAGTATTTT. Translation: CATETEGTDTQYF.

The chain employs TRBV5-3 and TRBJ1-1; D is uncertain. TRBV5-3 is an ORF, and what it does is uncertain. The CDR3 is 14 amino acids. Trimming took 2 bases from V and 11 from J, leaving 19 bases between them. CDR3 in amino acids: CARSFYSQSREAFF. The CDR3 nucleotides are TGTGCCAGAAGCTTTTATAGTCAATCCCGGGAGGCTTTCTTT.

The V gene is TRBV2, the J gene TRBJ1-1, with a possible D match to TRBD1 (5 bases). Germline CDR1 and CDR2: SNHLY and FYNNEI. Trimming removed 4 bases from V and 4 bases from J, with 13 bases in between. The length of the CDR3 is 14 residues. CDR3: CASSVVGAPTEAFF. The CDR3 nucleotides are TGTGCCAGCAGTGTTGTAGGGGCGCCCACTGAAGCTTTCTTT.

This rearrangement joins TRBV7-8 to TRBJ2-1, with D perhaps matching TRBD2 (7 bases). This CDR3 is built from 13 residues. Per germline, CDR1 SGHVS and CDR2 FQNEAQ. V lost 5 bases and J lost 10, with 15 bases in between. The CDR3: CASSSGGAREQFF. The CDR3 DNA follows: TGTGCCAGCAGCAGTGGGGGGGCCCGGGAGCAGTTCTTC.

This chain links TRBV3-1 (or the pseudogene TRBV3-2) with TRBJ2-7; D unresolved. CDR3 length: 13 amino acids. Germline V gene data show CDR1 as LGHDT and CDR2 as YNNKEL (reference sequence). The ends were cut back, 0 bases at V and 6 bases at J, with 9 bases in the middle. The CDR3 DNA is TGTGCCAGCAGCCAAGATGAAGGGTGCGAGCAGTACGTC. This translates into CASSQDEGCEQYV.

The genes are TRBV9 and TRBJ2-3, with D perhaps TRBD2 (7 bases). The CDR3 is 16 amino acids. From germline, CDR1 is SGDLS and CDR2 YYNGEE. Trimming left V 4 bases short and J 6 bases short, with 21 bases between. The CDR3 loop reads CASSTGGGTGKDTQYF. The CDR3 nucleotides are TGTGCCAGCAGCACGGGGGGCGGGACGGGTAAGGATACGCAGTATTTT.

The V call is TRBV19, the J call TRBJ1-1; D remains unclear. The CDR3 is made up of 14 amino acids. Trimming pared 3 bases from V and 3 bases from J, leaving 11 bases between. Germline lookup yields CDR1 LNHDA and CDR2 SQIVND (reference sequence). CDR3 amino acids: CASSIGRRDTEAFF. The CDR3 bases are TGTGCCAGTAGTATCGGTCGTAGGGACACTGAAGCTTTCTTT. The complete variable domain, with remaining parts taken from reference TRBV19 and TRBJ1-1, reads DGGITQSPKYLFRKEGQNVTLSCEQNLNHDAMYWYRQDPGQGLRLIYYSQIVNDFQKGDIAEGYSVSREKKESFPLTVTSAQKNPTAFYLCASSIGRRDTEAFFGQGTRLTVV.

The rearrangement links TRBV18 to TRBJ1-4; 8 bases line up with TRBD1. J was trimmed by 6 bases and V by 0 bases; bases with no gene match: 3. This CDR3 region has 15 residues. CDR1 and CDR2 (germline): KGHSH, LQKENI. The CDR3 region is CASSPPATGDEKLFF. The CDR3 nucleotides are TGTGCCAGCTCACCACCGGCGACAGGGGATGAAAAACTGTTTTTT.

The CDR3 reads CASSHDRGGYTF. The CDR3 DNA is TGTGCCAGCAGCCACGACAGGGGCGGCTACACCTTC. The gene calls are TRBV3-1 (or the pseudogene TRBV3-2) and TRBJ1-2, with TRBD1 matching over 8 bases. V gave up 3 bases and J gave up 8 bases; unmatched junction bases: 2. From germline, CDR1 is LGHDT and CDR2 YNNKEL (reference sequence). This CDR3 region has 12 residues.

The chain links TRBV5-6 to TRBJ1-2; 9 bases fit TRBD1. There are 16 residues in the CDR3. V shed 1 base, J shed 4 bases, and the junction held 8 bases outside the gene matches. Per the germline V gene, CDR1 is SGHDT and CDR2 is YYEEEE. The CDR3 DNA sequence: TGTGCCAGCAGCTTGAGCCGGGACAGGGAGCGCTATGGCTACACCTTC. It is translated as CASSLSRDRERYGYTF.

CDR3 DNA: TGCAGCGCCGCCGGGGGGCCGAACACTGAAGCTTTCTTT. It encodes CSAAGGPNTEAFF. The rearrangement uses TRBV29-1 and TRBJ1-1; weak D call: TRBD1 (6 bases). Germline CDR1 and CDR2: SQVTM and ANQGSEA. V was trimmed by 7 bases and J by 1 base, leaving 13 bases between them. This CDR3 comprises 13 residues.

This rearrangement joins TRBV7-9 to TRBJ1-2; D gene ambiguous. Germline V gene data show CDR1 as SEHNR and CDR2 as FQNEAQ (reference sequence). CDR3 length: 15 amino acids. The V gene lost 8 bases and the J gene lost 8 bases, with 24 bases spanning the gap. The CDR3 DNA sequence: TGTGCCAGCGTCCTAATGGCGGCTCAGGCAGGCGGCTACACCTTC. Protein product: CASVLMAAQAGGYTF. The variable domain in full, with the rest retrieved from reference TRBV7-9 and TRBJ1-2, is DTGVSQNPRHKITKRGQNVTFRCDPISEHNRLYWYRQTLGQGPEFLTYFQNEAQLEKSRLLSDRFSAERPKGSFSTLEIQRTEQGDSAMYLCASVLMAAQAGGYTFGSGTRLTVV.

The V gene is TRBV12-3 or TRBV12-4, the J gene TRBJ1-2; D may be TRBD1 (5 bases). This CDR3 has 12 amino acids. The V end lost 7 bases, the J end lost 6 bases, and 12 bases lay between the germline ends. The CDR3 DNA sequence: TGTGCCAGCACCTTCGGGGCGGATGGCTACACCTTC. This gives the protein CASTFGADGYTF.

The chain employs TRBV6-6 and TRBJ2-7; 7 positions agree with TRBD1. V was pared by 4 bases and J by 7 bases, with 13 bases of the junction left unmatched. Germline CDR1 and CDR2: MNHNY and SVGAGI (reference sequence). This CDR3 comprises 15 residues. The CDR3 sequence is CASSSQGVSGLEQYV. The CDR3 DNA is TGTGCCAGCAGTTCCCAGGGGGTCTCGGGTTTGGAGCAGTACGTC.

The chain uses TRBV28 and TRBJ1-2; 10 bases are shared with TRBD1. The CDR3 totals 13 residues. Germline-derived CDR1 and CDR2 are MDHEN and SYDVKM. Losses at the gene ends were 8 bases for V and 8 bases for J; bases not matched to a gene: 8. The CDR3 DNA is TGTGCCAGCCGCCGACAGGGGGCGCGGGGCTACACCTTC. This gives the protein CASRRQGARGYTF.

The V and J genes are TRBV3-1 (or the pseudogene TRBV3-2) and TRBJ1-3, with unresolved D. Germline CDR1 and CDR2: LGHDT and YNNKEL (reference sequence). The V gene lost 4 bases and the J gene lost 0 bases, with 10 bases spanning the gap. This CDR3 has 15 residues. CDR3 sequence (DNA): TGTGCCAGCAGCCTCACAGTAAACTCTGGAAACACCATATATTTT. Translation: CASSLTVNSGNTIYF.

CDR3 sequence: CSVEDPRNPYEQYF. CDR3 nucleotide sequence: TGCAGCGTTGAAGATCCAAGGAACCCCTACGAGCAGTACTTC. The chain has TRBV29-1 and TRBJ2-7; no reliable D call. This CDR3 has 14 amino acids. The ends were cut back, 0 bases at V and 2 bases at J, with 11 bases in the middle. Germline values: CDR1 SQVTM, CDR2 ANQGSEA.

This clone was counted a single time. The chain employs TRBV7-9 and TRBJ1-1; 10 positions match TRBD1. CDR1 is SEHNR and CDR2 is FQNEAQ in the germline V gene (reference sequence). The CDR3 is 15 residues long. The V segment lost 4 bases and the J segment 5 bases; nucleotides outside the gene matches: 7. The CDR3, as DNA: TGTGCCAGCAGCTCCCGGGACAGGGGAGAAACTGAAGCTTTCTTT. As protein: CASSSRDRGETEAFF.

The chain employs TRBV6-5 and TRBJ1-1; tentative D call: TRBD1 (6 bases). V shed 3 bases and J shed 6 bases, with 20 bases lying between them. Germline assignment: CDR1 MNHEY and CDR2 SVGAGI. The length of the CDR3 is 16 residues. CDR3 nucleotides: TGTGCCAGCAGTTATCAGGGGCTTGGGACTTTCGCTGAAGCTTTCTTT. Its protein is CASSYQGLGTFAEAFF.

V usage is TRBV14 and J usage is TRBJ2-5; D unresolved. The CDR3 runs to 13 residues. Germline V gives CDR1 SGHDN, CDR2 FVKESK. Trimming pared 4 bases from V and 9 bases from J, leaving 15 bases between. The CDR3 bases are TGTGCCAGCAGCCTAACCCCGAGTGGTCCCCAGTACTTC. Translation: CASSLTPSGPQYF.

The chain has TRBV15 and TRBJ2-7, with D possibly TRBD2 on 6 matching bases. The CDR3 consists of 14 residues. V lost 4 bases and J 4 bases, leaving 14 bases between the germline ends. Germline CDR1 and CDR2: LNHNV and YYDKDF (reference sequence). The CDR3 reads CATSIDTGGYEQYV. The CDR3 nucleotides are TGTGCCACCAGCATAGACACCGGGGGTTACGAGCAGTACGTC.